The present T cell receptor beta chain was sequenced within a study of T cell responses to AZD1222 COVID-19 vaccine. Study overall: The analysis combined second doses at about 4 or about 12 weeks.

Sequencing was performed with immunoSEQ multiplex PCR; in TCRdb, only in-frame clones are kept and a portion is missing. The sample shows tens of thousands of clones, just over 90% of them seen only once. The V and J ends lost 8 bases and 7 bases respectively, with 6 bases between them. From germline, CDR1 is SNHLY and CDR2 FYNNEI. This CDR3 spans 10 amino acids. Note on this clone: Its antigen is not identified.

Study-wide findings and caveats: Clonal diversity may have been underestimated, and the donors were mostly white British, with more females than males. Baseline seropositivity occurred in only a handful of AZD1222 recipients. Close to half of all spike-specific TCRs reportedly target regions of the variants that are unmutated.

This specimen was peripheral blood, taken on day 0 of AZD1222 vaccination. The rearrangement joins TRBV2 to TRBJ2-1; no firm D call. The source of this sequence is an adult in good health. The CDR3 here is CASLQNEQFF. As DNA, the CDR3 is TGTGCCAGCCTTCAGAATGAGCAGTTCTTC.